This TCR beta chain was profiled in a study of cytomegalovirus exposure and HLA in healthy donors. Germline V gene data show CDR1 as LNHNV and CDR2 as YYDKDF (reference sequence). The CDR3 loop spans 13 amino acids. Trimming stripped 2 bases from V and 4 bases from J, with 5 bases between. Note on this clone: What it binds is unknown.

General study results and limits: Using the classifier, cytomegalovirus status was reportedly diagnosed with high specificity and sensitivity.

Profiled with immunoSEQ multiplex PCR; TCRdb holds only in-frame clones, not every one. The profile shows around 300,000 clones, around 85% of them singletons. Specimen: PBMCs. The rearrangement links TRBV15 to TRBJ2-2; D not certain. The sequence was collected from a young woman in good health and CMV-seronegative. In nucleotides, the CDR3 is TGTGCCACCAGCAGACCCAGCACCGGGGAGCTGTTTTTT. Translating it yields CATSRPSTGELFF. Full variable domain (rest looked up from reference TRBV15 and TRBJ2-2): DAMVIQNPRYQVTQFGKPVTLSCSQTLNHNVMYWYQQKSSQAPKLLFHYYDKDFNNEADTPDNFQSRRPNTSFCFLDIRSPGLGDTAMYLCATSRPSTGELFFGEGSRLTVL.